A selection of T cell receptor beta chains follows, all from one sample in a study of blood T cell repertoires in COVID-19. Measured with immunoSEQ multiplex PCR; TCRdb has only the in-frame clones, and not every one. The sample carries around 190,000 clones, about 83% recorded once. Sample: peripheral blood. The receptor source for this set is a human donor in a cohort sampled during active COVID-19. The CDR3 runs from the conserved cysteine through the conserved F or W. Each record gives: V gene, J gene, CDR3 protein.

V: TRBV18
J: TRBJ2-2
CDR3: CASSLPTRAMNTGELFF

V: TRBV4-1
J: TRBJ2-1
CDR3: CASSHPGLGFYNEQFF

V: TRBV27
J: TRBJ2-7
CDR3: CASSSGLAGGLHEQYF

V: TRBV4-3
J: TRBJ1-1
CDR3: CASSPNRNAIIEAFF

V: TRBV6-1
J: TRBJ1-5
CDR3: CASSEAGSYSNQPQHF

V: TRBV9
J: TRBJ2-2
CDR3: CASSVGSGRNTGELFF

V: TRBV7-6
J: TRBJ2-1
CDR3: CASSPGTSGPRNEQFF

V: TRBV2
J: TRBJ1-1
CDR3: CASSEQGQGNTEAFF

V: TRBV9
J: TRBJ1-2
CDR3: CASSASGTGLYGYTF

V: TRBV10-3
J: TRBJ1-2
CDR3: CAINPGQGSYGYTF

V: TRBV6-5
J: TRBJ1-1
CDR3: CASSSLRVLNTEAFF

V: TRBV11-3
J: TRBJ2-1
CDR3: CASSSGLAGLGNEQFF

V: TRBV5-6
J: TRBJ1-3
CDR3: CASSWDRRATSGNTIYF

V: TRBV7-2
J: TRBJ2-3
CDR3: CASSYDSGSGADTQYF

V: TRBV11-3
J: TRBJ2-4
CDR3: CASSPSRQGNIQYF

V: TRBV28
J: TRBJ2-7
CDR3: CASSLGWSGTGEYF

V: TRBV29-1
J: TRBJ2-5
CDR3: CSVDLEREETQYF

V: TRBV2
J: TRBJ1-5
CDR3: CASRQGLNQPQHF

V: TRBV6-2/TRBV6-3
J: TRBJ1-3
CDR3: CASSYSGASGNTIYF

V: TRBV10-3
J: TRBJ1-5
CDR3: CAIRQGQGNQPQHF

V: TRBV18
J: TRBJ2-7
CDR3: CASSPSSYEQYF

V: TRBV7-9
J: TRBJ2-1
CDR3: CASSFSGLATYNEQFF

V: TRBV10-2
J: TRBJ2-3
CDR3: CASSETGQGNTQYF

V: TRBV28
J: TRBJ2-5
CDR3: CASSYSGTGRETQYF

V: TRBV30
J: TRBJ2-7
CDR3: CAWRGTGSHEQYF

V: TRBV2
J: TRBJ1-5
CDR3: CASRTITGGNQPQHF

V: TRBV6-1
J: TRBJ1-2
CDR3: CASSDRGRGGYTF

V: TRBV29-1
J: TRBJ2-7
CDR3: CSVGEVSEQYF

V: TRBV19
J: TRBJ1-5
CDR3: CASSTQGGANQPQHF

V: TRBV18
J: TRBJ1-1
CDR3: CASSRSRGEAFF

V: TRBV19
J: TRBJ1-4
CDR3: CASSIDRGTSTNEKLFF

V: TRBV10-2
J: TRBJ2-7
CDR3: CASRAGQGITYEQYF

V: TRBV6-2/TRBV6-3
J: TRBJ1-6
CDR3: CASSTTGEANSPLHF

V: TRBV20-1
J: TRBJ2-7
CDR3: CSASYLQYF

V: TRBV19
J: TRBJ1-2
CDR3: CASSGGGPGSGYTF

V: TRBV9
J: TRBJ1-3
CDR3: CASSVDSSGNTIYF

V: TRBV14
J: TRBJ1-5
CDR3: CASSQGLREGYQPQHF

V: TRBV6-2/TRBV6-3
J: TRBJ1-5
CDR3: CASSLDGSSNQPQHF

V: TRBV28
J: TRBJ2-7
CDR3: CASSDRIASYEQYF

V: TRBV4-1
J: TRBJ2-7
CDR3: CASSQDRDRSSYEQYF

V: TRBV7-2
J: TRBJ2-7
CDR3: CASSPGGAYEQYF

V: TRBV7-2
J: TRBJ1-1
CDR3: CASSWPGGAEAFF

V: TRBV19
J: TRBJ2-6
CDR3: CASSVDRFPGANVLTF

V: TRBV7-9
J: TRBJ2-3
CDR3: CASSFFGTDTQYF